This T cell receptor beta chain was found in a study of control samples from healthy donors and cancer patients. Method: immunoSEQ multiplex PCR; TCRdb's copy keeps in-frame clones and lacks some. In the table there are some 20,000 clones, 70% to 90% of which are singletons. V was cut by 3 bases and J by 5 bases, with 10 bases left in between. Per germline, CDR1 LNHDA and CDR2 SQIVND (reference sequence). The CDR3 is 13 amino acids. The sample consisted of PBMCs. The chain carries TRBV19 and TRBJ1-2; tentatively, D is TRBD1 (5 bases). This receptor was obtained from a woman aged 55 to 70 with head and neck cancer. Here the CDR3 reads CASSIPGFYGYTF. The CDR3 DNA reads TGTGCCAGTAGTATCCCAGGGTTTTATGGCTACACCTTC.